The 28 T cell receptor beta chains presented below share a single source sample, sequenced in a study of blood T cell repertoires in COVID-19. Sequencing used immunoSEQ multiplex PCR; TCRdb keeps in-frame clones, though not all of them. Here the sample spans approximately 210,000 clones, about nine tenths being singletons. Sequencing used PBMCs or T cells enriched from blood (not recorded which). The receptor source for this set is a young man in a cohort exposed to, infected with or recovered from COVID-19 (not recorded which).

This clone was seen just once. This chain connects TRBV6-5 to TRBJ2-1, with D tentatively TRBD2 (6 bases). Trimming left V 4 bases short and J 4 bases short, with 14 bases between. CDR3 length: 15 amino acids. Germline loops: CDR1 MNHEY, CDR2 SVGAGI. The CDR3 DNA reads TGTGCCAGCAGTTTGGTTTCGGGACTGTACAATGAGCAGTTCTTC. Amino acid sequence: CASSLVSGLYNEQFF.

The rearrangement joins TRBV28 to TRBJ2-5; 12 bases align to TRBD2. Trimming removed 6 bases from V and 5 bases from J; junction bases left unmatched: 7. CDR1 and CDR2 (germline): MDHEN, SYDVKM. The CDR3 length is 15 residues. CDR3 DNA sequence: TGTGCCAGCAGCTTGACTAGCGGGAGATCCGAGACCCAGTACTTC. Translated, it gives CASSLTSGRSETQYF.

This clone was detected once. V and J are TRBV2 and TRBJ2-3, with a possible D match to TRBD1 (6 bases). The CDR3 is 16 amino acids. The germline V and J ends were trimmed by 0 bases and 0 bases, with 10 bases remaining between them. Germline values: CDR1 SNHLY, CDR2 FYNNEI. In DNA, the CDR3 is TGTGCCAGCAGTGAAGCGGGGACACCTAGCACAGATACGCAGTATTTT. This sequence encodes CASSEAGTPSTDTQYF.

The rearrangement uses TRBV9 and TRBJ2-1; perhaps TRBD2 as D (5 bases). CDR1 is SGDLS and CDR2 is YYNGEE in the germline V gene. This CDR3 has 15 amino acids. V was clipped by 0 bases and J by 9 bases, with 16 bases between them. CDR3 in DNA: TGTGCCAGCAGCGTAGTACTCGGGGTAGACGGTGAGCAGTTCTTC. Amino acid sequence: CASSVVLGVDGEQFF.

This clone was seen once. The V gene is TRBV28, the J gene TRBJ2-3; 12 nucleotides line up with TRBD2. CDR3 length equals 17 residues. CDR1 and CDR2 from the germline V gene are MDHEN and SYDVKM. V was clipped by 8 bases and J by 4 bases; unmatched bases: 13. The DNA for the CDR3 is TGTGCCAGCTGGAGGCTGACTAGCGGGAGCCGGCCAGATACGCAGTATTTT. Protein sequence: CASWRLTSGSRPDTQYF. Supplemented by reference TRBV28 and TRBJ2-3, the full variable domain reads DVKVTQSSRYLVKRTGEKVFLECVQDMDHENMFWYRQDPGLGLRLIYFSYDVKMKEKGDIPEGYSVSREKKERFSLILESASTNQTSMYLCASWRLTSGSRPDTQYFGPGTRLTVL.

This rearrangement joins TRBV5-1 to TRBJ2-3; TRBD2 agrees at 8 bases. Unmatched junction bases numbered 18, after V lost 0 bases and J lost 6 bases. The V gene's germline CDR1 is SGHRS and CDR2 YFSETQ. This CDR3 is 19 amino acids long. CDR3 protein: CASSLGAGLAGDGLDTQYF. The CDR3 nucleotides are TGCGCCAGCAGCTTGGGGGCCGGTCTAGCGGGTGATGGGTTGGATACGCAGTATTTT.

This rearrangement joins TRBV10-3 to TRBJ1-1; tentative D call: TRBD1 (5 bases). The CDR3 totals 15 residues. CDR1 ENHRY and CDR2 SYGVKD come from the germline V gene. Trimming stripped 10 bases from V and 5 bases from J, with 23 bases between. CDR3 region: CATRILGSGGTEAFF. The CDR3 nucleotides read TGTGCCACCCGGATCTTAGGGAGCGGGGGGACTGAAGCTTTCTTT.

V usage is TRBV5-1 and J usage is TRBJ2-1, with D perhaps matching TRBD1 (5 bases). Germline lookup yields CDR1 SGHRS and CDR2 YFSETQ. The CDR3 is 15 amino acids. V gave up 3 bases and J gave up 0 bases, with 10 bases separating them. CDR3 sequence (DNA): TGCGCCAGCAGCTCAGGACATGTCTCCTACAATGAGCAGTTCTTC. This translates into CASSSGHVSYNEQFF.

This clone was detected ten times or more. This CDR3 is CASSPEGAEGANVLTF. CDR3 bases: TGTGCCAGCAGCCCGGAGGGGGCGGAAGGGGCCAACGTCCTGACTTTC. This chain connects TRBV5-6 to TRBJ2-6, with D possibly matching TRBD1 (7 bases). CDR3 length: 16 amino acids. Trimming left V 4 bases short and J 4 bases short, with 15 bases between. The germline gives CDR1 SGHDT, CDR2 YYEEEE.

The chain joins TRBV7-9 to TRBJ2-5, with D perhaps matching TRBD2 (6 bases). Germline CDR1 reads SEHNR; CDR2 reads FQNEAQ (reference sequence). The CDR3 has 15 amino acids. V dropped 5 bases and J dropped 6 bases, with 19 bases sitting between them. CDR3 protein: CASSPRTWGVKTQYF. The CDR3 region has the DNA TGTGCCAGCAGCCCTAGGACTTGGGGGGTGAAGACCCAGTACTTC.

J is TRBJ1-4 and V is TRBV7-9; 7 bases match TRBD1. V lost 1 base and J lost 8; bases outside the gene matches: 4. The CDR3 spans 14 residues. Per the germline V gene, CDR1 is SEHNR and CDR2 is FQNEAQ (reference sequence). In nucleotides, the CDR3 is TGTGCCAGCAGCTTAGGAGGGGGCACGGAAAAACTGTTTTTT. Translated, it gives CASSLGGGTEKLFF. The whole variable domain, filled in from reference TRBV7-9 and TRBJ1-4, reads DTGVSQNPRHKITKRGQNVTFRCDPISEHNRLYWYRQTLGQGPEFLTYFQNEAQLEKSRLLSDRFSAERPKGSFSTLEIQRTEQGDSAMYLCASSLGGGTEKLFFGSGTQLSVL.

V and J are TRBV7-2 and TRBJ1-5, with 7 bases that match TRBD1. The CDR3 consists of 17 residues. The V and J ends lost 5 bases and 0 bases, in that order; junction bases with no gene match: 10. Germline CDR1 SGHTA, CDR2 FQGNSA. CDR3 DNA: TGTGCCAGCAGCGAAAAACAGGGGTTATATAGCAATCAGCCCCAGCATTTT. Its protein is CASSEKQGLYSNQPQHF.

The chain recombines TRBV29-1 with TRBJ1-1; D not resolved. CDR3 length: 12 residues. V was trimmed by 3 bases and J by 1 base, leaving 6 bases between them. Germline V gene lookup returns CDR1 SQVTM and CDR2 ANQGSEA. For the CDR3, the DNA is TGCAGCGTTGACGGGAAGAACACTGAAGCTTTCTTT. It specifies CSVDGKNTEAFF. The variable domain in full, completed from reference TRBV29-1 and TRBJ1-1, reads SAVISQKPSRDICQRGTSLTIQCQVDSQVTMMFWYRQQPGQSLTLIATANQGSEATYESGFVIDKFPISRPNLTFSTLTVSNMSPEDSSIYLCSVDGKNTEAFFGQGTRLTVV.

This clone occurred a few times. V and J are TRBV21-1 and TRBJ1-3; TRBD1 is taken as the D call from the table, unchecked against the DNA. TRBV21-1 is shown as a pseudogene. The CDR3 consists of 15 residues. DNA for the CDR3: TGTGCCAGCATATACCCTACAGGGTCCCGAAACACCATATATTTT. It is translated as CASIYPTGSRNTIYF.

CDR3 in DNA: TGTGCCAGCAGCGTAGAGGGGTACTCCTACGAGCAGTACTTC. It specifies CASSVEGYSYEQYF. V gene TRBV9 combines with J gene TRBJ2-7; maybe TRBD1 (5 bases). V lost 0 bases to trimming and J lost 0 bases, with 7 bases between them. The CDR3 runs to 14 residues. CDR1 and CDR2 from the germline V gene are SGDLS and YYNGEE.

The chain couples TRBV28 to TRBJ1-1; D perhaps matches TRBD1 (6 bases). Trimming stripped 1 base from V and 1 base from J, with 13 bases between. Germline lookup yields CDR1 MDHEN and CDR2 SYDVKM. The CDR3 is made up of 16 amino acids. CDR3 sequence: CASSLFVGQWNTEAFF. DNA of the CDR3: TGTGCCAGCAGTTTATTCGTCGGACAGTGGAACACTGAAGCTTTCTTT.

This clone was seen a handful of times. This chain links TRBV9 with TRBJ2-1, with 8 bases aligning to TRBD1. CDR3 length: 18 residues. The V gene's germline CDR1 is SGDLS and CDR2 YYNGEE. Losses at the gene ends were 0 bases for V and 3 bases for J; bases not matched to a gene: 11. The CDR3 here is CASSVDGPGQVYYNEQFF. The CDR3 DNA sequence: TGTGCCAGCAGCGTAGATGGACCGGGACAGGTTTACTACAATGAGCAGTTCTTC.

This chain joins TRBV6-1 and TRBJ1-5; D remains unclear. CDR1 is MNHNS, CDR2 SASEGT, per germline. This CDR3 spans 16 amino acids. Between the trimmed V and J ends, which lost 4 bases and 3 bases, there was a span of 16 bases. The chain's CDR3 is CASSAPGSAINQPQHF. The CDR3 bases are TGTGCCAGCAGTGCGCCCGGGTCAGCCATCAATCAGCCCCAGCATTTT.

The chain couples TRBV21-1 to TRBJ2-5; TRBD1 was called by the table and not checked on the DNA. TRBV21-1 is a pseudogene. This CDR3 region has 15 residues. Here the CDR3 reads CASETSGTVEETQYF. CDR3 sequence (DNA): TGTGCCAGCGAGACCTCCGGGACAGTCGAAGAGACCCAGTACTTC.

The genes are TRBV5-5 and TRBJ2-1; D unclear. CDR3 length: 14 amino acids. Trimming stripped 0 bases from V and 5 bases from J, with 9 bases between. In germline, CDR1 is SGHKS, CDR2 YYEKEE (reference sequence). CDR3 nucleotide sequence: TGTGCCAGCAGCTTGGTAGCACGAGACAATGAGCAGTTCTTC. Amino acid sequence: CASSLVARDNEQFF. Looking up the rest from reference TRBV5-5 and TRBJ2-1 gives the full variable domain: DAGVTQSPTHLIKTRGQQVTLRCSPISGHKSVSWYQQVLGQGPQFIFQYYEKEERGRGNFPDRFSARQFPNYSSELNVNALLLGDSALYLCASSLVARDNEQFFGPGTRLTVL.

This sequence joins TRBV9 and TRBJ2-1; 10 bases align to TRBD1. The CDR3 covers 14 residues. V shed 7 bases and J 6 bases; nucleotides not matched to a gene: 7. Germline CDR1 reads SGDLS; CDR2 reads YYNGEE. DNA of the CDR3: TGTGCCAGCGAGGGGACAGGGGCCGCCAATGAGCAGTTCTTC. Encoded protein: CASEGTGAANEQFF.

The CDR3 DNA sequence: TGCGCCAGCAGCCAAGGACGCCAGGGCAGGGGCAATCAGCCCCAGCATTTT. It codes for CASSQGRQGRGNQPQHF. The gene calls are TRBV4-3 and TRBJ1-5, with a possible D match to TRBD1 (5 bases). The germline CDR1 and CDR2 sequences are LGHNA and YSLEER. The germline V and J ends were trimmed by 1 base and 2 bases, with 15 bases remaining between them. The CDR3 loop spans 17 amino acids.

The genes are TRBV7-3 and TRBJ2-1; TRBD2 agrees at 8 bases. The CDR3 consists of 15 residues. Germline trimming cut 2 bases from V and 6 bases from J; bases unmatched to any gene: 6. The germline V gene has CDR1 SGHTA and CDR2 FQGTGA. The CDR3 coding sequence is TGTGCCAGCAGCTTATTGGGACTAGGCATCAATGAGCAGTTCTTC. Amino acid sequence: CASSLLGLGINEQFF.

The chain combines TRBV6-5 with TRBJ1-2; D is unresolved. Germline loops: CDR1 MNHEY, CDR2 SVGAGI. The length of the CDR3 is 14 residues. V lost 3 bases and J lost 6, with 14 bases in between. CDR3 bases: TGTGCCAGCAGTTATAATCGGGGAATAAATGGCTACACCTTC. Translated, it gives CASSYNRGINGYTF.

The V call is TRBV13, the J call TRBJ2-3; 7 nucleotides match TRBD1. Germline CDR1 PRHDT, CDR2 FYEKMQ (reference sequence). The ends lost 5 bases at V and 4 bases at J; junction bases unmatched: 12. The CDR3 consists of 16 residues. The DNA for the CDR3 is TGTGCCAGCAGCACGAACCGGGACAGTAGGCCAGATACGCAGTATTTT. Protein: CASSTNRDSRPDTQYF.

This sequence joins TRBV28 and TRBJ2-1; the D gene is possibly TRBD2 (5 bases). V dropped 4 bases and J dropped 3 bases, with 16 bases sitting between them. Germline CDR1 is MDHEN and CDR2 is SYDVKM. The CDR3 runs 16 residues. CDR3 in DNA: TGTGCCAGCAGTTCCACTACGACGGGATACTACAATGAGCAGTTCTTC. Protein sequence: CASSSTTTGYYNEQFF.

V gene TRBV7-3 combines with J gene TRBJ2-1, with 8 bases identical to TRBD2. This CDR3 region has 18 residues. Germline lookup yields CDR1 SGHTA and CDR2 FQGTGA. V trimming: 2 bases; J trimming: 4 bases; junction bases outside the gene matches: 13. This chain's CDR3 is CASSLGASGYNGYNEQFF. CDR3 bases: TGTGCCAGCAGCTTAGGGGCTAGCGGGTACAACGGGTACAATGAGCAGTTCTTC.

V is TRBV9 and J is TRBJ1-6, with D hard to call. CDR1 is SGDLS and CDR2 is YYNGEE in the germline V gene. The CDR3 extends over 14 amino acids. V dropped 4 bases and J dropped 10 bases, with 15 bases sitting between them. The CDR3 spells CASSSRTGDSPLHF. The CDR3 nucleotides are TGTGCCAGCAGCTCCCGGACGGGAGACTCACCCCTCCACTTT.